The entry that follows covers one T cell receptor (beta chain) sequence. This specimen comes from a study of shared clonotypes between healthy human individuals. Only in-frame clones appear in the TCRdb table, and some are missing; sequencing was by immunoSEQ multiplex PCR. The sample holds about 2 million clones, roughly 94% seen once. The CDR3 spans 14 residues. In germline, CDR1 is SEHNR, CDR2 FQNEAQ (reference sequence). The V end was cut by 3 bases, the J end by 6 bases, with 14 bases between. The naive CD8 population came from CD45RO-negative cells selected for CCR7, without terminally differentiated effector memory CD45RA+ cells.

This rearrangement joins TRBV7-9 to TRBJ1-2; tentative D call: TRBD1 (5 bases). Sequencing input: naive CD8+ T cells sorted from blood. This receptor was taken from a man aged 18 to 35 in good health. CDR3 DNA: TGTGCCAGCAGCTTTCAGGGCGGGGGAGATGGCTACACCTTC. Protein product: CASSFQGGGDGYTF.